The clone carrying this T cell receptor (beta chain) came up a few times. This entry is derived from a study of T cell changes during pregnancy in multiple sclerosis. CDR1 SGHDT and CDR2 YYEEEE come from the germline V gene. V was pared by 0 bases and J by 4 bases, with 10 bases between. The CDR3 sequence is 14 residues long. Sequencing used immunoSEQ multiplex PCR; TCRdb keeps in-frame clones, though not all of them. Of under 40,000 clones listed, 90% are singletons. The chain is built from TRBV5-6 and TRBJ1-1; D is perhaps TRBD1 (5 bases). This TCR was recovered from a female donor with multiple sclerosis, enrolled in a pregnancy study. The sample in question was CD4+ T cells from peripheral blood mononuclear cells, obtained in the second trimester of pregnancy. The DNA of the CDR3 is TGTGCCAGCAGCTTGGGCAGACAGTCCACTGAAGCTTTCTTT. The encoded protein is CASSLGRQSTEAFF.